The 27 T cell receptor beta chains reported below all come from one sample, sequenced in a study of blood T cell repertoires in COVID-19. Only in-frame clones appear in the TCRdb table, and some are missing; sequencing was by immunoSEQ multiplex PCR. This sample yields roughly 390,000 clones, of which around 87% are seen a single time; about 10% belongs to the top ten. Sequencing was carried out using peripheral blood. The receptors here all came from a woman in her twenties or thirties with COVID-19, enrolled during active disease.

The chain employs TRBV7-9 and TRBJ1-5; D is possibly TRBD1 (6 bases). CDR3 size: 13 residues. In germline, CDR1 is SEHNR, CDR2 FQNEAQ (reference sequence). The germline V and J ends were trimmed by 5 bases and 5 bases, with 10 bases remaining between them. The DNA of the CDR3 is TGTGCCAGCAGCCCGACAGGAGATCAGCCCCAGCATTTT. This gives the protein CASSPTGDQPQHF.

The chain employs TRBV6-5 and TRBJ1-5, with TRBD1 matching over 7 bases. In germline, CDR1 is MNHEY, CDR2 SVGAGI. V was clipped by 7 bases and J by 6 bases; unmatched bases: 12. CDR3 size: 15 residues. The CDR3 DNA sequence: TGTGCCAGCAAGCAGGGGGGAGCTGGGGGTCAGCCCCAGCATTTT. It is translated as CASKQGGAGGQPQHF.

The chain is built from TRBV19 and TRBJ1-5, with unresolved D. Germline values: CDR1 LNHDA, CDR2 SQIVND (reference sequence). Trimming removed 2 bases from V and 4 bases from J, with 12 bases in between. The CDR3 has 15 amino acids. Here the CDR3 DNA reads TGTGCCAGTAGTATAAGCCCGTCGGGTAATCAGCCCCAGCATTTT. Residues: CASSISPSGNQPQHF. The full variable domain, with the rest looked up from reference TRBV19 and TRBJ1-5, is DGGITQSPKYLFRKEGQNVTLSCEQNLNHDAMYWYRQDPGQGLRLIYYSQIVNDFQKGDIAEGYSVSREKKESFPLTVTSAQKNPTAFYLCASSISPSGNQPQHFGDGTRLSIL.

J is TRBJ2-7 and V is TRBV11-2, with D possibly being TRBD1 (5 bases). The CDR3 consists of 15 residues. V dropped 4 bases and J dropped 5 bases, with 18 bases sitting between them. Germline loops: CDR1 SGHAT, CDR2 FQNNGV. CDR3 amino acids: CASSSLGRQGNEQYF. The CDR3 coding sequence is TGTGCCAGCAGCTCTCTGGGTCGTCAGGGAAACGAGCAGTACTTC.

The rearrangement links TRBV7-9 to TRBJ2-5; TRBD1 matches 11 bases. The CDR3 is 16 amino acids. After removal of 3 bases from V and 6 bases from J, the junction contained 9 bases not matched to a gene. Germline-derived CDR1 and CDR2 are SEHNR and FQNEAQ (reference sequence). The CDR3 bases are TGTGCCAGCAGCTTCTCAAGGACAGGGGGCCTGAAGACCCAGTACTTC. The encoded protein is CASSFSRTGGLKTQYF.

The CDR3, as DNA: TGCAGCGTTGAATCGGGAGACTCCTACGAGCAGTACTTC. As protein: CSVESGDSYEQYF. J is TRBJ2-7 and V is TRBV29-1; possible D gene TRBD2, 6 bases. Germline V gene lookup returns CDR1 SQVTM and CDR2 ANQGSEA. This CDR3 spans 13 amino acids. Trimming removed 2 bases from V and 0 bases from J, with 8 bases in between.

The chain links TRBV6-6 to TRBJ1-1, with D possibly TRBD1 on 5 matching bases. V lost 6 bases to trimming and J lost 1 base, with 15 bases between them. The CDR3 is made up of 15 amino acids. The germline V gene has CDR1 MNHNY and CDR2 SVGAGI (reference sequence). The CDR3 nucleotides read TGTGCCAGCAGCCTCCCCCCGGGGGGGAACACTGAAGCTTTCTTT. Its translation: CASSLPPGGNTEAFF.

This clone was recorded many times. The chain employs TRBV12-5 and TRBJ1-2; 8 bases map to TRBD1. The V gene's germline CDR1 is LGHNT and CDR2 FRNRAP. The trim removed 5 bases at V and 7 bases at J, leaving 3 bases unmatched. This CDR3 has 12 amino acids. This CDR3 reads CASGPDRGGYTF. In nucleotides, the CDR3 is TGTGCTAGTGGTCCCGACAGGGGTGGCTACACCTTC.

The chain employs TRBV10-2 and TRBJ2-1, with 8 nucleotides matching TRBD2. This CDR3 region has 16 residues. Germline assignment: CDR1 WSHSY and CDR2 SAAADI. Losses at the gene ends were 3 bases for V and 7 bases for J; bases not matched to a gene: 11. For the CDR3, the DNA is TGCGCCAGCAGTGATTTACTAGCGGCACTAGGTAATGAGCAGTTCTTC. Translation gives CASSDLLAALGNEQFF.

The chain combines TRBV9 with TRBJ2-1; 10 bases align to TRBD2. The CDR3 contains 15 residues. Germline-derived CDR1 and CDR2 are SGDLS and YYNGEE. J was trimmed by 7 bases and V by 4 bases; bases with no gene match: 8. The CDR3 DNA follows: TGTGCCAGCAGCCTTGAACTAGCGGGAAGTAATGAGCAGTTCTTC. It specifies CASSLELAGSNEQFF.

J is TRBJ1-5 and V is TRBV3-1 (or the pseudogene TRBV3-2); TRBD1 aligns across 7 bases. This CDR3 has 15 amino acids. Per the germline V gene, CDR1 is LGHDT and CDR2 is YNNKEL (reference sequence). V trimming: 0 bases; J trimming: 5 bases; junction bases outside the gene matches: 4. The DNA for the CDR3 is TGTGCCAGCAGCCAAGAGGAGAGGGGGCATCAGCCCCAGCATTTT. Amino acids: CASSQEERGHQPQHF.

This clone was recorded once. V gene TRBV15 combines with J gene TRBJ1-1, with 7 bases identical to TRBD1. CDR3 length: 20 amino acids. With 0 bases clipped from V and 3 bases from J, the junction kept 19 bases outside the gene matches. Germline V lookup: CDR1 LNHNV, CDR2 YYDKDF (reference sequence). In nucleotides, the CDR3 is TGTGCCACCAGCAGAGATCGGGGGACAGTGCTTAGTGCCGCGGACACTGAAGCTTTCTTT. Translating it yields CATSRDRGTVLSAADTEAFF.

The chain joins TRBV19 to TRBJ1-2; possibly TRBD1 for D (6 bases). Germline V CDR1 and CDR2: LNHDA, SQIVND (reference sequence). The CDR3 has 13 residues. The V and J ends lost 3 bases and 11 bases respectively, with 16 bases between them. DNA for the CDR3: TGTGCCAGTAGTATTCGGGACATTGGAACTTACACCTTC. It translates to CASSIRDIGTYTF.

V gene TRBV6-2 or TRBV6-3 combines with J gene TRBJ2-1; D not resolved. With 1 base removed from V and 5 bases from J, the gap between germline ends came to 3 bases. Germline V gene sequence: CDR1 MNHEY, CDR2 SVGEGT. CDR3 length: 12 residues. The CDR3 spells CASSYFNNEQFF. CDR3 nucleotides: TGTGCCAGCAGTTACTTCAACAATGAGCAGTTCTTC.

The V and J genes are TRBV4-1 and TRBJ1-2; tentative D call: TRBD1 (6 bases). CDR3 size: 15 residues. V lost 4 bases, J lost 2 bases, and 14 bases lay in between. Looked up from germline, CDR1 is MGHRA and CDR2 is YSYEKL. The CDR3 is CASSRSQGANYGYTF. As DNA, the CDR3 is TGCGCCAGCAGCCGCTCACAGGGCGCCAACTATGGCTACACCTTC.

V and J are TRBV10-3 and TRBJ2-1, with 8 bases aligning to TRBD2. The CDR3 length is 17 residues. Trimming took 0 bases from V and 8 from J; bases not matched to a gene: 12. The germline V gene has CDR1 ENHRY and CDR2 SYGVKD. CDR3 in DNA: TGTGCCATCAGTGAGTCGGTCCCTAGCGGGCTTGTGCATGAGCAGTTCTTC. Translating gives CAISESVPSGLVHEQFF.

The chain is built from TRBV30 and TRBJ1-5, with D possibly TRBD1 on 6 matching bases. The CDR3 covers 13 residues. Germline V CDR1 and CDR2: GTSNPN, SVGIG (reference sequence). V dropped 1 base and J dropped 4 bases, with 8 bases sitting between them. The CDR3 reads CAWSDGQNQPQHF. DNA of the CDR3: TGTGCCTGGAGTGACGGACAGAATCAGCCCCAGCATTTT.

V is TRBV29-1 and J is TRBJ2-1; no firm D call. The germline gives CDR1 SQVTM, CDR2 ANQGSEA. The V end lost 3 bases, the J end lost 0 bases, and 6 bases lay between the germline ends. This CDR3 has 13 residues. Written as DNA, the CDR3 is TGCAGCGTTGATGGAGCCTCCTACAATGAGCAGTTCTTC. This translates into CSVDGASYNEQFF.

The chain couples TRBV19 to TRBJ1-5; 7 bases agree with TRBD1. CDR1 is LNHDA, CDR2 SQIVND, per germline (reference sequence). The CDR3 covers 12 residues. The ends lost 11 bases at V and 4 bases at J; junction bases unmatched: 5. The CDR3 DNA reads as TGTGCCGCCGGGACAGTAAATCAGCCCCAGCATTTT. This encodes CAAGTVNQPQHF.

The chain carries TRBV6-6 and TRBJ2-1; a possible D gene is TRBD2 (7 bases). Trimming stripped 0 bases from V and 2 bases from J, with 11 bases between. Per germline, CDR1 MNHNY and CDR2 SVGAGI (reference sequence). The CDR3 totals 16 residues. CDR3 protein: CASSYSRGGTYNEQFF. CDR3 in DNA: TGTGCCAGCAGTTACTCGAGGGGGGGAACCTACAATGAGCAGTTCTTC.

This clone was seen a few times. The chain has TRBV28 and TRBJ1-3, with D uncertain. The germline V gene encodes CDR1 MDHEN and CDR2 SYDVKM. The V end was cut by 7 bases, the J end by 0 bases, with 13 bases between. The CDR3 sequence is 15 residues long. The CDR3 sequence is CASTTASSSGNTIYF. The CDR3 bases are TGTGCCAGCACCACAGCAAGTTCCTCTGGAAACACCATATATTTT.

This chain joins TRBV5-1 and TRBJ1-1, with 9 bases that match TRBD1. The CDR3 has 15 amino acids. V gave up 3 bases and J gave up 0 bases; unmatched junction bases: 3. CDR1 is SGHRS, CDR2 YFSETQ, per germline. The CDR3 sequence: CASSWGQGLNTEAFF. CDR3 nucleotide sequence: TGCGCCAGCAGCTGGGGACAGGGACTGAACACTGAAGCTTTCTTT.

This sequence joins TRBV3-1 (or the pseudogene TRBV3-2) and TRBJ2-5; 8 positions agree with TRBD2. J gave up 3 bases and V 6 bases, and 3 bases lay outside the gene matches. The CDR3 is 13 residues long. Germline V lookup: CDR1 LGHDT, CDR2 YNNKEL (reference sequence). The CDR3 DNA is TGTGCCAGCAGGAATAGCGGGGAAGAGACCCAGTACTTC. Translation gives CASRNSGEETQYF.

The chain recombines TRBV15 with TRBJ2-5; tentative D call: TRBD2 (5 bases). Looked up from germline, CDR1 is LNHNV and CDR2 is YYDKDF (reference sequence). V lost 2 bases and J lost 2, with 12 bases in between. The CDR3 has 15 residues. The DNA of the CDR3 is TGTGCCACCAGCAGACGAAAGGGCGGGCAAGAGACCCAGTACTTC. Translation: CATSRRKGGQETQYF.

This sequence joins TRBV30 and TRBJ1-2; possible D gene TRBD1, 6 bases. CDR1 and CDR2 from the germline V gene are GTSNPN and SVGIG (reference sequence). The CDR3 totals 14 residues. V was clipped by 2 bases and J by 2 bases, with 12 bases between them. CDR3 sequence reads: CAWSPGHRNYGYTF. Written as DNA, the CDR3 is TGTGCCTGGAGTCCGGGACATAGAAACTATGGCTACACCTTC.

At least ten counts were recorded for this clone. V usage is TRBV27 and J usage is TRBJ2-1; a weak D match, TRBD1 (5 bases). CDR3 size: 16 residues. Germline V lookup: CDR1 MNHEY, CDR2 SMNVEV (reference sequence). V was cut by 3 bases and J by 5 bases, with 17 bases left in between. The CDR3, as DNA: TGTGCCAGCAGTTTTGCTGGTATGGGGCTACACAATGAGCAGTTCTTC. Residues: CASSFAGMGLHNEQFF.

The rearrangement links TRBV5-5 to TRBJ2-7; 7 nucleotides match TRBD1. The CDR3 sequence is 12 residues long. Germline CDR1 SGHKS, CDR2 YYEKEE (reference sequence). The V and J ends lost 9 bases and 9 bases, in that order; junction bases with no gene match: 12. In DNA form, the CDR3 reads TGTGCCACGGGACAGCTCTACGATGCGCAGTACTTC. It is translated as CATGQLYDAQYF.